The 5 T cell receptor beta chains reported below all come from one sample, sequenced in a study of shared clonotypes between healthy human individuals (dated by TCRdb to about 2020). Library construction relied on the immunoSEQ multiplex PCR assay. TCRdb carries this immuneACCESS record with in-frame sequences only. Its versions omit some clonotypes, under half of them owing to an unresolved V gene in the studies checked, with the rest unexplained. Recorded for this sample are around 700,000 clones; approximately 79% of them occurred a single time. Of the sample, 1.7% is held by the ten largest clones. Sequencing was done on a sample of memory CD4+ T cells sorted from blood. Reading the label with the study, this specimen's cell subset or site is: CD45RA-negative fraction. The receptors stem from a woman in her 30s in good health.

CDR3 DNA: TGTGCCAGCACTAAGGTGACCACTGAAGCTTTCTTT. Protein: CASTKVTTEAFF. The chain employs TRBV28 and TRBJ1-1; D gene unclear. This CDR3 is 12 amino acids long. V lost 7 bases and J lost 4, with 10 bases in between. Germline V gene lookup returns CDR1 MDHEN and CDR2 SYDVKM.

To note about this clone: Being one base from a much bigger clone, this may be a read error. The V and J genes are TRBV4-2 and TRBJ1-4; perhaps TRBD1 as D (5 bases). Trimming left V 1 base short and J 8 bases short, with 17 bases between. Germline loops: CDR1 LGHNA, CDR2 YNFKEQ. CDR3 length: 16 residues. CDR3 sequence (DNA): TGTGCCAGCAGCCAAGTCGGGCGGGGCGTTGGCGAAAAACTGTTTTTT. It encodes CASSQVGRGVGEKLFF.

This chain connects TRBV5-1 to TRBJ2-7, with 8 bases that match TRBD2. Germline V CDR1 and CDR2: SGHRS, YFSETQ. With 2 bases clipped from V and 3 bases from J, the junction kept 7 bases outside the gene matches. The CDR3 runs 15 residues. CDR3 loop: CASSFTAGGDYEQYF. In nucleotides, the CDR3 is TGCGCCAGCAGCTTTACGGCGGGAGGTGACTACGAGCAGTACTTC.

Worth noting for this clone: A single base separates this from a much larger clone, so it may be a read error. J is TRBJ1-5 and V is TRBV6-6; no reliable D call. In germline, CDR1 is MNHNY, CDR2 SVGAGI (reference sequence). V lost 5 bases and J lost 4, with 6 bases in between. CDR3 length: 12 amino acids. DNA for the CDR3: TGTGCCAGCAGTGGAGCTAATCAGCCCCAGCATTTT. Protein sequence: CASSGANQPQHF.

The chain has TRBV6-5 and TRBJ1-1; 8 bases are shared with TRBD1. Trimming cost V 7 bases and J 11 bases; bases outside gene matches: 9. Per germline, CDR1 MNHEY and CDR2 SVGAGI. This CDR3 has 12 amino acids. CDR3 amino acids: CASKGGDRKAFF. CDR3 DNA: TGTGCCAGCAAAGGGGGGGACAGGAAGGCTTTCTTT.